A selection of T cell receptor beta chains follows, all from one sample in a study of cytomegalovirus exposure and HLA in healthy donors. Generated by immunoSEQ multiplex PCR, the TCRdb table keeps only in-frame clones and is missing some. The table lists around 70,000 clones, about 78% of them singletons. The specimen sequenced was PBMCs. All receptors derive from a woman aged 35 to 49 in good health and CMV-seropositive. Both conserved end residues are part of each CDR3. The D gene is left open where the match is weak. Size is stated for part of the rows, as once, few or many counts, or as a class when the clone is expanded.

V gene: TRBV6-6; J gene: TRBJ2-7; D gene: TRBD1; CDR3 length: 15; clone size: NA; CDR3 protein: CASSYSGGQGNEQYF; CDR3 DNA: TGTGCCAGCAGTTACTCGGGGGGACAGGGCAACGAGCAGTACTTC
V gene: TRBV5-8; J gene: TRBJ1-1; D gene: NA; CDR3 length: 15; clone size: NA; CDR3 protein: CASSPTGAGDTEAFF; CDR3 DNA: TGTGCCAGCAGCCCGACTGGGGCAGGGGACACTGAAGCTTTCTTT
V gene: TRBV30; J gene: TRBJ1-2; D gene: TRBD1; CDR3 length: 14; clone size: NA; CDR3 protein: CAWSATGYLYGYTF; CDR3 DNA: TGTGCCTGGAGCGCGACAGGGTACCTCTATGGCTACACCTTC
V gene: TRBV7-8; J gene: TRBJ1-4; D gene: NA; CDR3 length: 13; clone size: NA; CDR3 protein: CASSLGQYEKLFF; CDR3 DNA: TGTGCCAGCAGCTTGGGCCAGTACGAAAAACTGTTTTTT
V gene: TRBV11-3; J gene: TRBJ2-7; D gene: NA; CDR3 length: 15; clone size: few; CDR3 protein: CASSSATDLTYEQYF; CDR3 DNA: TGTGCCAGCAGCTCCGCGACAGACCTAACCTACGAGCAGTACTTC
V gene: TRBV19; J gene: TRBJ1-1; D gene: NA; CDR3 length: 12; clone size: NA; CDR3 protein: CASTGGGYEAFF; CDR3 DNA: TGTGCCAGTACCGGGGGAGGCTATGAAGCTTTCTTT
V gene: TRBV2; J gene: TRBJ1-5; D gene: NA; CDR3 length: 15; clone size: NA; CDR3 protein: CASGGSGLGNQPQHF; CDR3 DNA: TGTGCCAGCGGCGGGAGCGGGCTGGGCAATCAGCCCCAGCATTTT
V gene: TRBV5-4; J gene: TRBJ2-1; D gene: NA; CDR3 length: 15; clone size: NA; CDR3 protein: CASSFGIPTYNEQFF; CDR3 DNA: TGTGCCAGCAGCTTCGGAATCCCGACATACAATGAGCAGTTCTTC
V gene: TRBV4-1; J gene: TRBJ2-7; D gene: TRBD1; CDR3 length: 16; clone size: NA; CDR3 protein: CASSQGDRSFGAEQYF; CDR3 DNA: TGCGCCAGCAGCCAAGGGGACAGGTCTTTCGGAGCCGAGCAGTACTTC
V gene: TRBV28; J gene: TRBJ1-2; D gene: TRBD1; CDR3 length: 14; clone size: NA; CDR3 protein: CASSLRSGGNGYTF; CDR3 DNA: TGTGCCAGCAGTTTACGGTCAGGGGGCAATGGCTACACCTTC
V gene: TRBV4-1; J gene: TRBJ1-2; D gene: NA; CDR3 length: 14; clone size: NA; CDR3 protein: CASSRTRTNYGYTF; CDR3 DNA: TGCGCCAGCAGCCGGACACGTACTAACTATGGCTACACCTTC
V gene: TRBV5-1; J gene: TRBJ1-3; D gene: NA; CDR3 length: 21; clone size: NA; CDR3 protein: CASSLVPTGRSYPISGNTIYF; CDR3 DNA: TGCGCCAGCAGCTTGGTGCCTACCGGGAGGTCCTACCCAATCTCTGGAAACACCATATATTTT
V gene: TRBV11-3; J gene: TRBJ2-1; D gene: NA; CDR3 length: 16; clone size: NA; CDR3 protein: CASSPLRGGKDNEQFF; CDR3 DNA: TGTGCCAGCAGTCCCTTGAGGGGGGGTAAGGACAATGAGCAGTTCTTC
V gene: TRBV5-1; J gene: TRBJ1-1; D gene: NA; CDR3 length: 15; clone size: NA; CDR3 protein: CASSLKGHANTEAFF; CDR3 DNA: TGCGCCAGCAGCTTGAAGGGACACGCGAACACTGAAGCTTTCTTT
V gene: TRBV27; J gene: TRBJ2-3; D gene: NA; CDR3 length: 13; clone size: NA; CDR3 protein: CASRIQHTDTQYF; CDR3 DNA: TGTGCCAGCAGAATACAGCACACAGATACGCAGTATTTT
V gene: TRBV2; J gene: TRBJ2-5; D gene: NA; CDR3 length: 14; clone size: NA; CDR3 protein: CASSGGVRRETQYF; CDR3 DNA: TGTGCCAGCAGTGGGGGGGTTAGAAGGGAGACCCAGTACTTC
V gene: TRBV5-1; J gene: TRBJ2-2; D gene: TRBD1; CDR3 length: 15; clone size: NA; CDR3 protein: CASSWDSMNTGELFF; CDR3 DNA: TGCGCCAGCAGCTGGGACAGTATGAACACCGGGGAGCTGTTTTTT
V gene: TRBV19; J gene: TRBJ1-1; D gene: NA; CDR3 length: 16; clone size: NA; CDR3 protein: CASRGPGGRWYTEAFF; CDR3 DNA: TGTGCCAGTAGGGGGCCCGGGGGTCGTTGGTACACTGAAGCTTTCTTT
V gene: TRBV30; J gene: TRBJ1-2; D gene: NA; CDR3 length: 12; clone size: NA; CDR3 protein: CAWRVADFFYTF; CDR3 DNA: TGTGCCTGGAGGGTAGCGGATTTTTTCTACACCTTC